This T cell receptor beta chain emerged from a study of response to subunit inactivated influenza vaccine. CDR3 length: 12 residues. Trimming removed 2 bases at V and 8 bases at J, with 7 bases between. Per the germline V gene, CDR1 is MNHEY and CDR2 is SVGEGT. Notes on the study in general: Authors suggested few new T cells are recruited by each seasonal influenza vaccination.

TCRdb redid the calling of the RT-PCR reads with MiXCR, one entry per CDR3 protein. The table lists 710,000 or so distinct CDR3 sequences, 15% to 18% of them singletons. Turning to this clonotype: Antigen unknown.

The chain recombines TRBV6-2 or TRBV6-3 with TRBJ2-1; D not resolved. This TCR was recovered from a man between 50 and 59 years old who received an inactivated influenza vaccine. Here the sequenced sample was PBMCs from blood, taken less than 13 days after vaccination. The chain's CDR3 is CASSYRRHEQFF. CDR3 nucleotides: TGTGCCAGCAGTTACAGGCGTCATGAGCAGTTCTTC.